The 13 T cell receptor beta chains below come from one sample, sequenced in a study of shared clonotypes between healthy human individuals. Clones were sequenced by immunoSEQ multiplex PCR, and TCRdb holds only the in-frame ones, with some missing. The sample has a few hundred thousand clones, over 65% seen once; the top ten hold around a tenth. Specimen: memory CD4+ T cells sorted from blood. Subset given: CD45RA-negative fraction. The receptors come from a man aged 25-40 years in good health.

The chain combines TRBV5-5 with TRBJ1-4; 7 bases match TRBD1. CDR1 is SGHKS, CDR2 YYEKEE, per germline (reference sequence). With 4 bases clipped from V and 4 bases from J, the junction kept 7 bases outside the gene matches. CDR3 length: 15 residues. The CDR3 DNA reads as TGTGCCAGCAGCGCTAGACAGGGCGATAATGAAAAACTGTTTTTT. Its protein is CASSARQGDNEKLFF.

V usage is TRBV6-5 and J usage is TRBJ2-7; D gene ambiguous. The CDR3 loop spans 14 amino acids. V lost 6 bases and J 0 bases, leaving 12 bases between the germline ends. CDR1 is MNHEY, CDR2 SVGAGI, per germline. The CDR3 coding sequence is TGTGCCAGCAGACCATCGATTAGCTCCTACGAGCAGTACTTC. It is translated as CASRPSISSYEQYF.

The J gene is TRBJ2-4, the V gene TRBV6-1; TRBD1 matches 10 bases. Germline assignment: CDR1 MNHNS and CDR2 SASEGT. J was trimmed by 8 bases and V by 6 bases; bases with no gene match: 7. CDR3 length equals 14 residues. In DNA form, the CDR3 reads TGTGCCAGCAGCCGGACAGGGGGGTCGGACATTCAGTACTTC. This gives the protein CASSRTGGSDIQYF.

The genes are TRBV11-1 and TRBJ2-2; TRBD2 is a possible D gene (7 bases). Germline V lookup: CDR1 SGHAT, CDR2 FQDESV (reference sequence). Trimming stripped 5 bases from V and 6 bases from J, with 19 bases between. CDR3 length equals 16 residues. The chain's CDR3 is CASSRRGAGASGELFF. DNA for the CDR3: TGTGCCAGCAGCCGTCGGGGGGCGGGAGCTTCCGGGGAGCTGTTTTTT. Full variable domain (missing parts from reference TRBV11-1 and TRBJ2-2): EAEVAQSPRYKITEKSQAVAFWCDPISGHATLYWYRQILGQGPELLVQFQDESVVDDSQLPKDRFSAERLKGVDSTLKIQPAELGDSAMYLCASSRRGAGASGELFFGEGSRLTVL.

J is TRBJ1-4 and V is TRBV11-2; the match to TRBD1 covers 8 bases. The V gene end was trimmed by 5 bases and the J gene end by 8 bases; junction bases not matched to a gene: 10. This CDR3 contains 15 residues. Germline lookup yields CDR1 SGHAT and CDR2 FQNNGV. CDR3 residues: CASSPRDRREEKLFF. DNA of the CDR3: TGTGCCAGCAGCCCCCGGGACAGGAGGGAAGAAAAACTGTTTTTT.

The CDR3 nucleotides are TGTGCCAGCAGTTGGACTAGCACGGAGACCCAGTACTTC. This gives the protein CASSWTSTETQYF. The J gene is TRBJ2-5, the V gene TRBV6-6, with 8 nucleotides matching TRBD2. V was clipped by 4 bases and J by 5 bases; unmatched bases: 3. The CDR3 has 13 residues. In germline, CDR1 is MNHNY, CDR2 SVGAGI (reference sequence).

In this sample, this clone turned up many times. The chain employs TRBV4-1 and TRBJ1-4, with TRBD1 matching 7 bases. V trimming: 2 bases; J trimming: 6 bases; junction bases outside the gene matches: 6. Germline V gene sequence: CDR1 MGHRA, CDR2 YSYEKL. The CDR3 runs to 15 residues. The CDR3 sequence: CASSQSGTAYEKLFF. In nucleotides, the CDR3 is TGCGCCAGCAGCCAATCCGGGACAGCATATGAAAAACTGTTTTTT.

This clone was seen just once. The V gene is TRBV6-1, the J gene TRBJ2-1; D uncertain. Trimming took 4 bases from V and 4 from J, leaving 5 bases between them. The CDR3 covers 12 residues. The V gene's germline CDR1 is MNHNS and CDR2 SASEGT. This CDR3 is CASSAQYNEQFF. For the CDR3, the DNA is TGTGCCAGCAGTGCACAGTACAATGAGCAGTTCTTC.

This sequence joins TRBV11-2 and TRBJ2-1; the match to TRBD2 covers 9 bases. Germline V lookup: CDR1 SGHAT, CDR2 FQNNGV. With 1 base clipped from V and 7 bases from J, the junction kept 2 bases outside the gene matches. This CDR3 has 14 amino acids. The CDR3 is CASSLATSGNEQFF. The CDR3 DNA is TGTGCCAGCAGCTTAGCTACTAGCGGGAATGAGCAGTTCTTC.

The chain links TRBV15 to TRBJ2-5; no firm D call. Germline CDR1 is LNHNV and CDR2 is YYDKDF (reference sequence). CDR3 length equals 12 residues. With 3 bases removed from V and 4 bases from J, the gap between germline ends came to 6 bases. The DNA of the CDR3 is TGTGCCACCAGCAGTCAGATAGAGACCCAGTACTTC. This encodes CATSSQIETQYF.

The V gene is TRBV18, the J gene TRBJ2-1, with D perhaps assigned TRBD1 or TRBD2 (5 bases each). Germline CDR1 and CDR2: KGHSH and LQKENI. The CDR3 totals 15 residues. Deletions cut 2 bases from V and 9 bases from J, with 17 bases between. The CDR3 DNA sequence: TGTGCCAGCTCACCATCAAGGGACCTTCAGGGTGAGCAGTTCTTC. Protein sequence: CASSPSRDLQGEQFF.

The DNA of the CDR3 is TGTGCCAGCAACCTCGGGGGCGCTTCTGAAGCTTTCTTT. This encodes CASNLGGASEAFF. The chain recombines TRBV19 with TRBJ1-1; a weak D match, TRBD1 (6 bases). Looked up from germline, CDR1 is LNHDA and CDR2 is SQIVND (reference sequence). The length of the CDR3 is 13 residues. V gave up 9 bases and J gave up 6 bases, with 17 bases separating them.

The chain carries TRBV15 and TRBJ2-7; 12 nucleotides align to TRBD2. The CDR3 totals 16 residues. The germline gives CDR1 LNHNV, CDR2 YYDKDF (reference sequence). The trim removed 1 base at V and 1 base at J, leaving 2 bases unmatched. The CDR3 protein is CATSRGLAGVSYEQYF. CDR3 nucleotides: TGTGCCACCAGCAGAGGACTAGCGGGAGTGTCCTACGAGCAGTACTTC.